This TCR beta chain stems from a study of post-analysis software for immune sequencing data. Study context: Disease courses included relapsing-remitting, secondary progressive and progressive-relapsing multiple sclerosis. Study findings and constraints: Controls had significantly higher normalized Chao1 diversity than multiple sclerosis patients. F-measure co-clustering was strong for batch-matched samples. Patients had higher frequencies than controls of roughly 5 TRBV segments, including TRBV5-6, TRBV5-1 and TRBV20-1.

Notes on this clonotype: Its antigen is as yet unknown.

Carried by the TCR beta cDNA libraries were unique molecular identifiers. It was from roughly 0.93 to 9.6 million T cells that approximately 500,000 cDNA molecules came. TCRdb analysed the PCR reads with MiXCR anew, one entry per CDR3 protein. Here the sample spans hundreds of thousands of distinct CDR3 sequences, roughly 45% being singletons. This CDR3 region has 13 residues. Looked up from germline, CDR1 is SGHRS and CDR2 is YFSETQ. J was trimmed by 5 bases and V by 7 bases; bases with no gene match: 8. The material sequenced was blood. The source is a girl under 18 with multiple sclerosis. V usage is TRBV5-1 and J usage is TRBJ2-5; 7 nucleotides line up with TRBD1. CDR3: CASDWTGQETQYF. CDR3 nucleotide sequence: TGCGCCAGCGATTGGACAGGTCAGGAGACCCAGTACTTC.